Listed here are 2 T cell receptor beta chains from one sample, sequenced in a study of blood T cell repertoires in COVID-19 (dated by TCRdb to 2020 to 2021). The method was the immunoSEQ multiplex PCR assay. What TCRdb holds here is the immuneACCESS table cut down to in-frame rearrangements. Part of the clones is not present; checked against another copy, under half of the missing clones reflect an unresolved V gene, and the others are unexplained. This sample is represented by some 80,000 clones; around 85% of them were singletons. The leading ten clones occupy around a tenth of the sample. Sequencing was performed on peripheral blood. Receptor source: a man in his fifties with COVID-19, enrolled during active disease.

The DNA of the CDR3 is TGTGCCAGCAGCCAAGGGTGGCGGAGTAACTATGGCTACACCTTC. It yields the protein CASSQGWRSNYGYTF. The chain is built from TRBV3-1 (or the pseudogene TRBV3-2) and TRBJ1-2; D remains unclear. V shed 1 base and J shed 1 base, with 10 bases lying between them. This CDR3 region has 15 residues. Germline loops: CDR1 LGHDT, CDR2 YNNKEL (reference sequence).

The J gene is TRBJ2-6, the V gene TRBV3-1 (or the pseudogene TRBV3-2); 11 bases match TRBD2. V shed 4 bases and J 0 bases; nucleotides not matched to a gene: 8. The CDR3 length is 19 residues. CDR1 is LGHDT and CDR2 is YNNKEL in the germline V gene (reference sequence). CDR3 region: CASSRHSSGRSSGANVLTF. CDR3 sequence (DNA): TGTGCCAGCAGCCGACATTCTAGCGGGAGGTCCTCTGGGGCCAACGTCCTGACTTTC.